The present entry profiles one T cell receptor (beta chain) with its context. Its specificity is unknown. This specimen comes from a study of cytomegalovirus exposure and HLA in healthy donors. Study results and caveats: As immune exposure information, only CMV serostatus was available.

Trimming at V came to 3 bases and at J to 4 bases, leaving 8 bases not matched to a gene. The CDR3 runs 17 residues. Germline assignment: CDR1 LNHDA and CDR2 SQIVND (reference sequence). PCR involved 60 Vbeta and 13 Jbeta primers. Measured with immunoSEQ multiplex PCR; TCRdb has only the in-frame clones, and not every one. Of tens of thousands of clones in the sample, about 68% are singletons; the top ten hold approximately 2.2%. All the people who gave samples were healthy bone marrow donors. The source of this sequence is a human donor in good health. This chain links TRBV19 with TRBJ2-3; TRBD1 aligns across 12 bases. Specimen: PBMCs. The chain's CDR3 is CASSIHSGTGGADTQYF. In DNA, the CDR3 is TGTGCCAGTAGTATTCATTCCGGGACAGGGGGCGCAGATACGCAGTATTTT.